These 8 T cell receptor beta chains originate from one sample sequenced in a study of cytomegalovirus exposure and HLA in healthy donors (dated by TCRdb to the late 2010s). The library was built by means of the immunoSEQ multiplex PCR assay. For the multiplex PCR, a mixture combining 60 forward primers for TCR Vbeta segments and 13 reverse primers for TCR Jbeta segments was used. TCRdb took this table from immuneACCESS and kept in-frame rearrangements with V and J called. Such tables lack part of the clones; where checked against another copy, unresolved V genes explain under half of the gap, and the rest is unexplained. The sample's table covers under 200,000 clones. The ten largest account for roughly 2% of the sample. The sequencing sample was made of PBMCs. These receptors were obtained from a man aged 25-45 years in good health and CMV-seronegative.

The chain employs TRBV29-1 and TRBJ1-1; D might be TRBD1 (6 bases). Germline CDR1 reads SQVTM; CDR2 reads ANQGSEA. Trimming left V 0 bases short and J 0 bases short, with 14 bases between. The CDR3 is 16 amino acids. Written as DNA, the CDR3 is TGCAGCGTTGAAGAACAGGGACCGACCATGAACACTGAAGCTTTCTTT. Protein sequence: CSVEEQGPTMNTEAFF. Variable domain in full (rest from reference TRBV29-1 and TRBJ1-1): SAVISQKPSRDICQRGTSLTIQCQVDSQVTMMFWYRQQPGQSLTLIATANQGSEATYESGFVIDKFPISRPNLTFSTLTVSNMSPEDSSIYLCSVEEQGPTMNTEAFFGQGTRLTVV.

The CDR3 coding sequence is TGTGCCAGCAGCGTAGCGGGGTACAATGAGCAGTTCTTC. This encodes CASSVAGYNEQFF. The chain joins TRBV9 to TRBJ2-1, with D perhaps TRBD2 (5 bases). V was pared by 0 bases and J by 4 bases, with 5 bases between. The CDR3 has 13 residues. Germline V gene sequence: CDR1 SGDLS, CDR2 YYNGEE.

The chain combines TRBV11-3 with TRBJ1-1; TRBD1 is a possible D gene (6 bases). Deletions cut 0 bases from V and 8 bases from J, with 13 bases between. The germline V gene has CDR1 SGHNT and CDR2 YENEEA. The CDR3 is made up of 14 amino acids. CDR3 residues: CASSLDPSGGEAFF. CDR3 bases: TGTGCCAGCAGCTTAGATCCTTCGGGGGGCGAAGCTTTCTTT.

V usage is TRBV2 and J usage is TRBJ1-2; no firm D call. The germline V gene encodes CDR1 SNHLY and CDR2 FYNNEI. The CDR3 is 10 residues long. Deletions cut 8 bases from V and 4 bases from J, with 5 bases between. The DNA of the CDR3 is TGTGCCAGCCAGGTCTATGGCTACACCTTC. This translates into CASQVYGYTF.

The chain couples TRBV7-2 to TRBJ1-2, with a weak D call TRBD1 (6 bases). This CDR3 comprises 13 residues. Germline CDR1 is SGHTA and CDR2 is FQGNSA. Trimming removed 5 bases from V and 1 base from J, with 8 bases in between. The CDR3 DNA follows: TGTGCCAGCAGCCCGGACAGTAACTATGGCTACACCTTC. Translated, it gives CASSPDSNYGYTF.

The chain has TRBV11-3 and TRBJ2-1, with TRBD2 matching over 12 bases. CDR1 is SGHNT and CDR2 is YENEEA in the germline V gene. Unmatched junction bases numbered 18, after V lost 5 bases and J lost 4 bases. This CDR3 is built from 20 residues. DNA for the CDR3: TGTGCCAGCAGCGACCATTGGACTAGCGGGAAATGGGTGCCATACAATGAGCAGTTCTTC. Amino acids: CASSDHWTSGKWVPYNEQFF.

The chain has TRBV2 and TRBJ2-3, with a possible D match to TRBD1 (5 bases). Germline values: CDR1 SNHLY, CDR2 FYNNEI. This CDR3 region has 15 residues. V lost 5 bases to trimming and J lost 6 bases, with 18 bases between them. In nucleotides, the CDR3 is TGTGCCAGCAGTCCCCAAGGGGTGGAAGGCGATACGCAGTATTTT. Encoded protein: CASSPQGVEGDTQYF.

The V and J genes are TRBV5-1 and TRBJ2-3, with 7 positions matching TRBD2. The CDR3 spans 14 residues. Germline V gives CDR1 SGHRS, CDR2 YFSETQ. Losses at the gene ends were 0 bases for V and 4 bases for J; bases not matched to a gene: 2. The CDR3 spells CASSLAAGADTQYF. The CDR3 coding sequence is TGCGCCAGCAGCTTGGCCGCGGGAGCAGATACGCAGTATTTT. Supplemented by reference TRBV5-1 and TRBJ2-3, the full variable domain reads KAGVTQTPRYLIKTRGQQVTLSCSPISGHRSVSWYQQTPGQGLQFLFEYFSETQRNKGNFPGRFSGRQFSNSRSEMNVSTLELGDSALYLCASSLAAGADTQYFGPGTRLTVL.